A single sample gave rise to the 12 T cell receptor beta chains below, sequenced in a study of CD8 T cells in Susac syndrome. With random hexamers, about 0.5 to 1 ug RNA was reverse transcribed. MiXCR, run by TCRdb on the immunoSEQ multiplex PCR reads, gives a single entry per CDR3 protein. The data hold 250,000 to 300,000 distinct CDR3 sequences, with almost 85% observed a single time. Sequencing was carried out using CD8+ T cells from PBMCs. Receptors were obtained from a human donor with multiple sclerosis.

This clonotype was recorded once. CDR3 sequence (DNA): TGTGCCAGCAGCTTAGGTCCAGGGCCTACCTATGGCTACACCTTC. Encoded protein: CASSLGPGPTYGYTF. The chain has TRBV13 and TRBJ1-2; weak D call: TRBD1 (5 bases). Looked up from germline, CDR1 is PRHDT and CDR2 is FYEKMQ (reference sequence). CDR3 size: 15 residues. With 0 bases removed from V and 4 bases from J, the gap between germline ends came to 12 bases.

This chain connects TRBV4-3 to TRBJ2-1, with D perhaps matching TRBD2 (5 bases). The CDR3 contains 16 residues. In germline, CDR1 is LGHNA, CDR2 YSLEER. Between the trimmed V and J ends, which lost 0 bases and 5 bases, there was a span of 14 bases. The CDR3 reads CASSQDLRVGDNEQFF. Here the CDR3 DNA reads TGCGCCAGCAGCCAAGACCTGCGGGTCGGGGACAATGAGCAGTTCTTC.

The CDR3 protein is CASSQDRGLGTEAFF. Written as DNA, the CDR3 is TGCGCCAGCAGCCAAGACAGGGGTCTAGGGACTGAAGCTTTCTTT. V and J are TRBV4-3 and TRBJ1-1, with D perhaps matching TRBD1 (6 bases). CDR1 LGHNA and CDR2 YSLEER come from the germline V gene. V lost 0 bases, J lost 5 bases, and 13 bases lay in between. The CDR3 is 15 residues long.

This chain links TRBV20-1 with TRBJ2-7; possibly TRBD1 for D (6 bases). The germline gives CDR1 DFQATT, CDR2 SNEGSKA (reference sequence). The CDR3 length is 11 residues. The CDR3 sequence is CRVLVGAEQYF. The CDR3 nucleotides read TGCAGAGTTTTGGTGGGGGCCGAGCAGTACTTC.

The V and J genes are TRBV5-6 and TRBJ2-1; 10 positions agree with TRBD1. This CDR3 has 15 residues. Germline lookup yields CDR1 SGHDT and CDR2 YYEEEE. The J segment lost 4 bases and the V segment lost 2 bases, leaving 3 bases of the junction unmatched. For the CDR3, the DNA is TGTGCCAGCAGCTTCGGGACAGGGGCTTACAATGAGCAGTTCTTC. Its translation: CASSFGTGAYNEQFF.

This chain joins TRBV7-9 and TRBJ2-7; 7 nucleotides agree with TRBD2. CDR3 length: 15 amino acids. Germline values: CDR1 SEHNR, CDR2 FQNEAQ (reference sequence). After removal of 5 bases from V and 9 bases from J, the junction contained 16 bases not matched to a gene. The chain's CDR3 is CASSPGTTSYEWQYF. The CDR3 region has the DNA TGTGCCAGCAGCCCTGGGACTACATCATACGAGTGGCAGTACTTC. The full variable domain, its missing parts supplied by reference TRBV7-9 and TRBJ2-7, is DTGVSQNPRHKITKRGQNVTFRCDPISEHNRLYWYRQTLGQGPEFLTYFQNEAQLEKSRLLSDRFSAERPKGSFSTLEIQRTEQGDSAMYLCASSPGTTSYEWQYFGPGTRLTVT.

This sequence joins TRBV20-1 and TRBJ2-7, with D maybe TRBD2 (6 bases). The CDR3 spans 14 residues. Trimming took 3 bases from V and 3 from J, leaving 15 bases between them. The V gene's germline CDR1 is DFQATT and CDR2 SNEGSKA (reference sequence). The CDR3, as DNA: TGCAGTGCTAGTAGCGGACCTCCGCTCTACGAGCAGTACTTC. This sequence encodes CSASSGPPLYEQYF.

This chain joins TRBV6-1 and TRBJ2-1; 11 positions agree with TRBD2. This CDR3 has 15 amino acids. The germline V gene has CDR1 MNHNS and CDR2 SASEGT. Trimming cost V 6 bases and J 2 bases; bases outside gene matches: 3. The CDR3 is CASREGLAAYNEQFF. CDR3 sequence (DNA): TGTGCCAGCAGGGAGGGACTAGCGGCCTACAATGAGCAGTTCTTC.

V gene TRBV28 combines with J gene TRBJ1-5, with D tentatively TRBD1 (5 bases). Germline lookup yields CDR1 MDHEN and CDR2 SYDVKM. Deletions cut 6 bases from V and 7 bases from J, with 22 bases between. The CDR3 sequence is 16 residues long. CDR3 amino acids: CASSHPRGAAGQPQHF. The CDR3 DNA follows: TGTGCCAGCAGCCATCCCCGCGGGGCGGCCGGGCAGCCCCAGCATTTT.

This clonotype was found once. The chain employs TRBV12-3 or TRBV12-4 and TRBJ2-1, with D possibly TRBD1 on 7 matching bases. The CDR3 totals 16 residues. V was pared by 5 bases and J by 3 bases, with 17 bases between. CDR3 protein: CASSGGTDHRYNEQFF. CDR3 coding DNA: TGTGCCAGCAGTGGGGGGACAGACCATCGCTACAATGAGCAGTTCTTC.

V and J are TRBV28 and TRBJ2-7, with TRBD1 as a possible D gene (5 bases). Trimming took 3 bases from V and 1 from J, leaving 22 bases between them. The germline CDR1 and CDR2 sequences are MDHEN and SYDVKM. CDR3 length: 18 residues. CDR3 bases: TGTGCCAGCAGTTTCCCCGACCAGGGTATGATCGCATCCTACGAGCAGTACTTC. It codes for CASSFPDQGMIASYEQYF.

The rearrangement links TRBV27 to TRBJ1-5; perhaps TRBD1 as D (6 bases). V was shortened by 0 bases and J by 6 bases, with 15 bases between the two germline ends. The CDR3 is made up of 16 amino acids. Germline loops: CDR1 MNHEY, CDR2 SMNVEV (reference sequence). DNA of the CDR3: TGTGCCAGCAGTTTATCCATATACCCGACAGGTCAGCCCCAGCATTTT. Protein: CASSLSIYPTGQPQHF.